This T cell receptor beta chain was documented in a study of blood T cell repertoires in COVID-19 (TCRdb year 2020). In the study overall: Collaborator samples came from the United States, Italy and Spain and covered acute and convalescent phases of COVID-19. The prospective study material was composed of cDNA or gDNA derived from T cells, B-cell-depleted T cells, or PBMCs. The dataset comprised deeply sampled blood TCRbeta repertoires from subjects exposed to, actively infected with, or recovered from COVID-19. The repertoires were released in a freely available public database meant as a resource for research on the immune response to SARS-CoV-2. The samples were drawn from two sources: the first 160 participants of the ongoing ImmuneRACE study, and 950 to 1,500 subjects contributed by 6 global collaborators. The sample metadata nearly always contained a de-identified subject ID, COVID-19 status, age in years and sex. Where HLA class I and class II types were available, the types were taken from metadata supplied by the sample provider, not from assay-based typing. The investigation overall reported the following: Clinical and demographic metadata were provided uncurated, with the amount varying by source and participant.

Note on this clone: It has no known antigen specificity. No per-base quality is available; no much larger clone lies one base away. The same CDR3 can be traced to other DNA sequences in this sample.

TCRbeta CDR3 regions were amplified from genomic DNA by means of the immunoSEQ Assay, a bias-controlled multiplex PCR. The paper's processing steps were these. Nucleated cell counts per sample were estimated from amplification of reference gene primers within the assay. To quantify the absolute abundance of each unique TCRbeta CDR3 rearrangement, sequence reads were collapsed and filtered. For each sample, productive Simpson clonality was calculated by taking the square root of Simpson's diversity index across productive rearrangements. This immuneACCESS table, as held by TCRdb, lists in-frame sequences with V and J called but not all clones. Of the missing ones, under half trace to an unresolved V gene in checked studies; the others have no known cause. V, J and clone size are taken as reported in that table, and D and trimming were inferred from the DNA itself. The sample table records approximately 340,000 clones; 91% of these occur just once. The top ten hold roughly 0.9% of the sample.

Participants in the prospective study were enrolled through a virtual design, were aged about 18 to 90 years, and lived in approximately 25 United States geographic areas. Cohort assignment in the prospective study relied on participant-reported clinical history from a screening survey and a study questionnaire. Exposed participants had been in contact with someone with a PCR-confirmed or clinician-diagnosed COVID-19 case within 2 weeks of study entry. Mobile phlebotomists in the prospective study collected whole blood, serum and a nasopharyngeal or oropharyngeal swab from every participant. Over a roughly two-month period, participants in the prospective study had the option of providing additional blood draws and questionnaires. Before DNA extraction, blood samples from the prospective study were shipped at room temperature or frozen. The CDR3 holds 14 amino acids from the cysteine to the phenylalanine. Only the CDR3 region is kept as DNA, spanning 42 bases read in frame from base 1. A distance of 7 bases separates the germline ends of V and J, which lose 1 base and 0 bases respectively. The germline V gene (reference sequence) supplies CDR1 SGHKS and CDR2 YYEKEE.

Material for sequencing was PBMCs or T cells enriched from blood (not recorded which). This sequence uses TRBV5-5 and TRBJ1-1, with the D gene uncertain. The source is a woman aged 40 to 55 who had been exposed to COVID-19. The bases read TGTGCCAGCAGCTTGCAGCGTATGAACACTGAAGCTTTCTTT. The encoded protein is CASSLQRMNTEAFF.